This TCR beta chain was observed in a study of blood T cells in healthy people across ages (dated by TCRdb to the mid-2010s). Regarding the study in general: In model experiments, template switching captured about one uniquely barcoded TCR beta cDNA molecule for every two T cells. To track age-related changes in TCR beta repertoire diversity, the study relied on deep sequencing normalized with unique cDNA molecular identifiers. For two donors (one aged 18 to 30 and one aged 80 or older), the study analyzed two additional independent replicas of 1 million unique cDNA reads from the same blood draw. Four age groups were formed from the donors: young (average 16 years), middle-aged (around 37), aged (roughly 58) and long-lived (around 82). To avoid experimental bias, donors of different ages were randomly spread across the sequencing lanes.

The paper's findings and limits, for the study overall: Estimates of total diversity from one million sequenced T cells were regarded as lower bounds and underestimates. The long-lived group showed more naive CD4+ T cells, fewer expanded clones and increased TCR diversity than the aged group, suggesting age selection. Donor CMV infection status was unknown, potentially confounding age-related changes in expanded clonotypes. Conclusive comparison of naive and antigen-experienced compartments was prevented by the profiling of bulk unsorted PBMCs. Observed TCR beta diversity per million T cells fell roughly linearly with age, and a significant reduction was already apparent by age about 36. The percentage of naive T cells measured by flow cytometry correlated strongly with observed TCR beta diversity.

The donors were roughly 40 Caucasian individuals from Russia, aged roughly 6 to 90 years, who were systemically healthy. Each donor gave ten milliliters of peripheral blood, collected into EDTA-treated Vacutainer tubes. PBMCs were isolated by Ficoll-Paque density-gradient centrifugation, with at least 6 million obtained per sample. Trizol reagent was used to extract total RNA from the PBMCs, yielding at least 5.5 micrograms per sample. For every donor, flow cytometry on a PBMC aliquot measured the percentage of naive CD45RAhigh/CD27high T cells. Details on this clonotype: The specificity of this receptor is unknown. Nothing much larger sits one base from this clone, and base qualities are not available.

The library was generated by 5' RACE. Sequencing instrument: Illumina HiSeq 2500. A second PCR of about 7 to 12 cycles was run with a J-beta primer mix and a sample-barcoded 5' primer. Each TCR beta cDNA molecule received a unique molecular identifier from a template-switch 5' adaptor carrying 12 random nucleotides. Each sample yielded at least 2.5 million CDR3-containing paired-end reads. All of the RNA was converted into first-strand cDNA using the Mint cDNA synthesis kit, with a TRBC-specific oligonucleotide serving as the primer. After uracil-DNA glycosylase treatment, a first 18-cycle PCR used universal primers M1SS and BC2_uni_R on all cDNA. In the paper's pipeline: Normalization of each sample was performed by random selection of 1 million high-quality reads, each carrying a distinct molecular identifier. Instead of being binned into consensus sequences, reads that shared molecular identifiers were thrown out. CDR3 identification, clonotype clustering and error correction used MiTCR with a Q25 quality threshold and the strictest error-elimination algorithm. A nonparametric unseen species model using Euler transformation provided a lower-bound estimate of total TCR beta diversity. Starting from the raw public reads, TCRdb applied fastp trimming at Q25, assembled clones with MiXCR and retained in-frame beta chains. Each record represents a unique CDR3 protein, reported with the most common genes and DNA among its rows. The V and J calls and clone size come from TCRdb's table, not from the authors' own analysis. This sample comprises 2 million or so distinct CDR3 sequences, about 50% of them detected only once. Roughly 2.1% of the sample is held by the ten biggest clonotypes.

From the cysteine up to the phenylalanine, the CDR3 has a length of 17 residues. Just the 51-base CDR3 DNA is kept, in frame starting at base 1. V lost 2 bases and J lost 0 bases; the stretch between them is 14 bases long. From the germline V gene, CDR1 is MNHNS and CDR2 is SASEGT. The sequence links TRBV6-1 to TRBJ1-5, with no D gene named confidently. Input material: blood. The clonotype was recovered from a woman between 40 and 50 years old in good health. The nucleotide sequence is TGTGCCAGCAGTGAAAGGGTTGGCAGAATTAGCAATCAGCCCCAGCATTTT. This codes for CASSERVGRISNQPQHF.